This T cell receptor (beta chain) was sequenced during a study of T cell changes during pregnancy in multiple sclerosis. Method: immunoSEQ multiplex PCR; TCRdb's copy keeps in-frame clones and lacks some. Of tens of thousands of clones detected, roughly 93% appear once; the ten largest clones hold approximately 2.5%. Looked up from germline, CDR1 is MNHEY and CDR2 is SVGAGI. CDR3 length: 14 residues. V gave up 4 bases and J gave up 0 bases, with 9 bases separating them. This chain joins TRBV6-5 and TRBJ2-5; D unclear. The TCR sequence derives from a female donor with multiple sclerosis, enrolled in a pregnancy study. Sequencing used peripheral blood, obtained in the second trimester of pregnancy. CDR3 residues: CASSFSVYQETQYF. In DNA form, the CDR3 reads TGTGCCAGCAGTTTTTCAGTGTACCAAGAGACCCAGTACTTC.